This T cell receptor (beta chain) was captured in a study of T-cell reconstitution after alpha-beta-depleted transplantation in children. The TCRbeta library was prepared with unique molecular identifiers. MiXCR was run by TCRdb on the PCR reads, yielding one entry per CDR3 protein. The sample has 540,000 or so distinct CDR3 sequences, 23% seen once. Study-level findings and limits: Newly generated T cells supplied most T-cell counts and diversity one year post-transplant.

CDR1 and CDR2 from the germline V gene are MNHNS and SASEGT. V shed 6 bases, J shed 1 base, and the junction held 14 bases outside the gene matches. The CDR3 is 17 residues long. This clonotype was seen a few times. What it recognizes is unknown. The TCR comes from a boy in the first two years of life who had a stem cell transplant for acute myeloid leukemia, so the T cells may come from the graft donor. The V gene is TRBV6-1, the J gene TRBJ2-7; 8 bases agree with TRBD1. The sequences come from PBMCs, mostly from graft donor cells, collected 360 days after TCRalphabeta/CD19-depleted stem cell transplant. This CDR3 is CASRGQALWASSYEQYF. CDR3 nucleotide sequence: TGTGCCAGCAGGGGACAGGCTTTATGGGCGTCGTCCTACGAGCAGTACTTC.